One sample yielded the 14 T cell receptor beta chains listed below, sequenced in a study of the immune and genomic landscape of osteosarcoma. Clones were read by immunoSEQ multiplex PCR, and TCRdb kept only the in-frame ones, dropping some. The sample consists of roughly 10,000 clones, 55% to 75% of them appearing once. The post-treatment osteosarcoma tumors were primary, local recurrence or metastasis specimens from poor-prognosis patients. Material for sequencing was osteosarcoma tumor tissue from the lung. All receptors derive from a human donor with osteosarcoma.

V gene TRBV11-2 combines with J gene TRBJ2-1; 11 bases align to TRBD2. Looked up from germline, CDR1 is SGHAT and CDR2 is FQNNGV. The CDR3 consists of 16 residues. With 5 bases clipped from V and 9 bases from J, the junction kept 12 bases outside the gene matches. CDR3 amino acids: CASSPPTSGIRVEQFF. The CDR3 DNA is TGTGCCAGCAGCCCCCCGACTAGCGGGATCCGGGTTGAGCAGTTCTTC.

V and J are TRBV29-1 and TRBJ2-7; 8 positions match TRBD1. Trimming cost V 2 bases and J 2 bases; bases outside gene matches: 5. The length of the CDR3 is 14 residues. Looked up from germline, CDR1 is SQVTM and CDR2 is ANQGSEA. In DNA, the CDR3 is TGCAGCGTTGAAAGGGACAGGAATGCCTACGAGCAGTACTTC. It yields the protein CSVERDRNAYEQYF.

The chain carries TRBV27 and TRBJ2-5; no definite D call. The V and J ends lost 8 bases and 2 bases respectively, with 6 bases between them. The germline V gene encodes CDR1 MNHEY and CDR2 SMNVEV (reference sequence). The CDR3 sequence is 11 residues long. CDR3 in DNA: TGTGCCAGCTCGGATCAAGAGACCCAGTACTTC. Translated, it gives CASSDQETQYF.

V and J are TRBV5-1 and TRBJ2-2, with D unclear. The length of the CDR3 is 13 residues. V was shortened by 1 base and J by 4 bases, with 5 bases between the two germline ends. In germline, CDR1 is SGHRS, CDR2 YFSETQ. The DNA of the CDR3 is TGCGCCAGCAGCTTGCGGGTCACCGGGGAGCTGTTTTTT. Its protein product is CASSLRVTGELFF.

This clone has just a few counts. The chain carries TRBV7-2 and TRBJ2-5; TRBD1 might be the D (5 bases). Germline loops: CDR1 SGHTA, CDR2 FQGNSA. CDR3 length: 15 amino acids. Trimming removed 1 base from V and 4 bases from J, with 13 bases in between. CDR3 protein: CASSLVALRGETQYF. DNA for the CDR3: TGTGCCAGCAGCTTAGTTGCCCTTAGGGGAGAGACCCAGTACTTC.

The CDR3 sequence: CASSGLDTEAFF. CDR3 bases: TGTGCCAGCAGTGGGTTGGACACTGAAGCTTTCTTT. The chain joins TRBV2 to TRBJ1-1, with D unclear. Trimming cost V 4 bases and J 3 bases, with 6 bases left between them. Germline CDR1 reads SNHLY; CDR2 reads FYNNEI. This CDR3 is 12 amino acids long.

CDR3 sequence: CASSLFSPLADRTDTQYF. CDR3 nucleotides: TGTGCCAGCAGCCTATTTAGTCCCCTAGCGGACCGCACAGATACGCAGTATTTT. The chain has TRBV27 and TRBJ2-3; TRBD2 matches at 7 bases. This CDR3 is built from 18 residues. Germline trimming cut 6 bases from V and 1 base from J; bases unmatched to any gene: 16. Germline CDR1 is MNHEY and CDR2 is SMNVEV (reference sequence).

J is TRBJ2-1 and V is TRBV9, with D possibly being TRBD2 (5 bases). Between the trimmed V and J ends, which lost 3 bases and 9 bases, there was a span of 13 bases. Germline V lookup: CDR1 SGDLS, CDR2 YYNGEE. CDR3 length equals 13 residues. The CDR3 DNA reads TGTGCCAGCAGCGGCCTGAGGGTGAGTGAGCAGTTCTTC. Translated, it gives CASSGLRVSEQFF.

The rearrangement joins TRBV7-6 to TRBJ2-2; possible D gene TRBD1, 8 bases. V dropped 4 bases and J dropped 5 bases, with 20 bases sitting between them. CDR3 length equals 17 residues. Germline CDR1 is SGHVS and CDR2 is FNYEAQ. The CDR3 DNA follows: TGTGCCAGCAGCTCATACAGGGGGGGCCCGGGTACCGGGGAGCTGTTTTTT. It encodes CASSSYRGGPGTGELFF.

The CDR3 here is CASSLNFLAASYEQYF. CDR3 nucleotides: TGTGCCAGCAGCTTAAACTTTTTGGCGGCGAGTTACGAGCAGTACTTC. The chain links TRBV5-8 to TRBJ2-7; D unclear. Trimming pared 2 bases from V and 4 bases from J, leaving 19 bases between. CDR1 is SGHTS, CDR2 YDEGEE, per germline. This CDR3 comprises 16 residues.

The chain couples TRBV5-4 to TRBJ2-5, with 8 bases aligning to TRBD1. V shed 2 bases, J shed 7 bases, and the junction held 10 bases outside the gene matches. Germline assignment: CDR1 SGHNT and CDR2 YYREEE (reference sequence). This CDR3 is built from 15 residues. The CDR3 here is CASSFWDRREGTQYF. The CDR3 DNA is TGTGCCAGCAGCTTTTGGGACAGGAGGGAAGGGACCCAGTACTTC.

The chain joins TRBV7-9 to TRBJ1-2, with D tentatively TRBD1 (6 bases). The CDR3 consists of 14 residues. Trimming left V 0 bases short and J 5 bases short, with 10 bases between. CDR1 SEHNR and CDR2 FQNEAQ come from the germline V gene (reference sequence). For the CDR3, the DNA is TGTGCCAGCAGCTTAGCGGGGCAGGGGTATGGCTACACCTTC. Protein: CASSLAGQGYGYTF.

V gene TRBV7-3 combines with J gene TRBJ2-7, with a weak D call TRBD2 (5 bases). With 5 bases removed from V and 3 bases from J, the gap between germline ends came to 17 bases. The CDR3 is 15 amino acids. Germline V CDR1 and CDR2: SGHTA, FQGTGA. In DNA form, the CDR3 reads TGTGCCAGCAGCCCGGGGTTTTCGAGGCACTACGAGCAGTACTTC. It yields the protein CASSPGFSRHYEQYF.

This rearrangement joins TRBV28 to TRBJ2-1, with TRBD2 matching over 15 bases. Germline V gene lookup returns CDR1 MDHEN and CDR2 SYDVKM. This CDR3 is 17 amino acids long. With 6 bases clipped from V and 7 bases from J, the junction kept 10 bases outside the gene matches. The CDR3 sequence is CASRVPGLAGGPNEQFF. CDR3 nucleotide sequence: TGTGCCAGCAGGGTCCCCGGACTAGCGGGAGGGCCTAATGAGCAGTTCTTC.